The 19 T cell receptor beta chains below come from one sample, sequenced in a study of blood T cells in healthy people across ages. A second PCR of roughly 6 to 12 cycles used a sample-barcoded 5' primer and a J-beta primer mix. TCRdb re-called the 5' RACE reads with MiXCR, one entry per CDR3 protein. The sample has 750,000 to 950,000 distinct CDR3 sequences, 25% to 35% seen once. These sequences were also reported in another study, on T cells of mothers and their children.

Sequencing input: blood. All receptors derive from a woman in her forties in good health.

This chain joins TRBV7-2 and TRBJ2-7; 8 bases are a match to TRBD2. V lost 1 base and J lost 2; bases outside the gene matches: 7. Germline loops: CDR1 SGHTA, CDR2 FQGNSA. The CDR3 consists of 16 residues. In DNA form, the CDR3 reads TGTGCCAGCAGCTTAGTCGGCGGGAGGAGGGCCTACGAGCAGTACTTC. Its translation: CASSLVGGRRAYEQYF.

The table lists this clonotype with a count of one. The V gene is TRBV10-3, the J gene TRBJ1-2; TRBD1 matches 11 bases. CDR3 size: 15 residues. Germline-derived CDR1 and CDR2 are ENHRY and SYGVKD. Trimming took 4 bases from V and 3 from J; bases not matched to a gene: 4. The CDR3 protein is CAISADRGQDYGYTF. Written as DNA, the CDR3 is TGTGCCATCAGTGCGGACAGGGGGCAGGACTATGGCTACACCTTC.

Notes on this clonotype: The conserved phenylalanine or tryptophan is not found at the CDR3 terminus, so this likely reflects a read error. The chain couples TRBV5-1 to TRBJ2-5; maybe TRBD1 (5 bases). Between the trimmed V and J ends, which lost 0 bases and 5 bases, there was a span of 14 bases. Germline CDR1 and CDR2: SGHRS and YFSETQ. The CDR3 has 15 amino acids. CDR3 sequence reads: CASSLAGSSGETQYL. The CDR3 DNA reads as TGCGCCAGCAGCTTGGCAGGGTCTTCGGGCGAGACCCAGTACTTA.

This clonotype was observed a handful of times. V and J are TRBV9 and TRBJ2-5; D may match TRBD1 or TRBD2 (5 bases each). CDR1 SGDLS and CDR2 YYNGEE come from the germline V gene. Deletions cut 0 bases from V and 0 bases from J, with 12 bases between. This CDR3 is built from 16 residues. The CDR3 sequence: CASSVGSGGDQETQYF. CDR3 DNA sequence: TGTGCCAGCAGCGTAGGTAGTGGGGGAGACCAAGAGACCCAGTACTTC.

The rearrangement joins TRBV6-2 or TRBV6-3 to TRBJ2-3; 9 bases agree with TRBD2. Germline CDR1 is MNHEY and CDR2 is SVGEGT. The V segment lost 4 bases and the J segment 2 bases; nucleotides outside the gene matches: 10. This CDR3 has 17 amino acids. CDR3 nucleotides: TGTGCCAGCAGTTGCTTCTTAGCGGGGGACATCACAGATACGCAGTATTTT. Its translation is CASSCFLAGDITDTQYF.

In DNA, the CDR3 is TGTGCCAGCAGCCCGGTAGGGACAGGCATGAACACTGAAGCTTTCTTT. Its protein is CASSPVGTGMNTEAFF. The chain joins TRBV7-9 to TRBJ1-1, with 8 bases aligning to TRBD1. Trimming cost V 5 bases and J 0 bases; bases outside gene matches: 8. The CDR3 runs 16 residues. The germline gives CDR1 SEHNR, CDR2 FQNEAQ (reference sequence).

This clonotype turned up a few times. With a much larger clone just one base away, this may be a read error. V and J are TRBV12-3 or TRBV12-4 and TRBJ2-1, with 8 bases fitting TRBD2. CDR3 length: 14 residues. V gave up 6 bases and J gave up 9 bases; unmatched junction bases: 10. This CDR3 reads CASRPGLGGGEQFF. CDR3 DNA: TGTGCCAGCAGACCGGGACTAGGGGGAGGTGAGCAGTTCTTC.

DNA of the CDR3: TGTGCCAGCAGCGTAGATGCCAGGACAGAGAGCCACGAGCAGTACTTC. It codes for CASSVDARTESHEQYF. V usage is TRBV9 and J usage is TRBJ2-7; D might be TRBD1 (6 bases). This CDR3 has 16 residues. The germline gives CDR1 SGDLS, CDR2 YYNGEE. V lost 0 bases and J lost 5, with 18 bases in between.

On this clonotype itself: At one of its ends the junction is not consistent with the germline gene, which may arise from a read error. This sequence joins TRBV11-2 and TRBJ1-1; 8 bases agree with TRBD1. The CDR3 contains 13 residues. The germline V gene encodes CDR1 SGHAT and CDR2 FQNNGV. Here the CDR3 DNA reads TGTGCCAACAGCCTCTCCGGACAGGGAGGAGCTTTCTTT. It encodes CANSLSGQGGAFF.

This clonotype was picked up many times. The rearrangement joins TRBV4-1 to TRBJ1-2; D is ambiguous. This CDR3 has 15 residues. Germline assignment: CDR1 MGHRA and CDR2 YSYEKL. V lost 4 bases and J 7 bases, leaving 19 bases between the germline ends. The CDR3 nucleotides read TGCGCCAGCAGCCGAGTAATAATCCCCCCCGGTGGCTACACCTTC. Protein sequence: CASSRVIIPPGGYTF.

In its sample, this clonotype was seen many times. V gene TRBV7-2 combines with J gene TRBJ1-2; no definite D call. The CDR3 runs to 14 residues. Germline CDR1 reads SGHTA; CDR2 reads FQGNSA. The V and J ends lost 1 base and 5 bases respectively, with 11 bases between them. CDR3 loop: CASSLGAGAYGYTF. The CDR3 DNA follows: TGTGCCAGCAGCTTAGGGGCAGGCGCTTATGGCTACACCTTC.

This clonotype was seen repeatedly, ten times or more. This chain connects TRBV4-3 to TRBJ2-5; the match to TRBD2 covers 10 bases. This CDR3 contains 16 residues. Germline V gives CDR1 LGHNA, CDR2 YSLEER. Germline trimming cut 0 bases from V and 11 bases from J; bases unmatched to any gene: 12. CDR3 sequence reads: CASSQEPSGGAGEQYF. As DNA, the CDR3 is TGCGCCAGCAGCCAAGAACCCAGCGGGGGGGCCGGGGAGCAGTACTTC.

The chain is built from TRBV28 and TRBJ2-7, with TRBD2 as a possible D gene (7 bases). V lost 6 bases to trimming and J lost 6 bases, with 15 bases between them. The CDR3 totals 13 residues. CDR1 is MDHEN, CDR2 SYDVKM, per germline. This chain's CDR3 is CASRFGGGGEQYF. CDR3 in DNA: TGTGCCAGCAGATTCGGAGGGGGGGGCGAGCAGTACTTC. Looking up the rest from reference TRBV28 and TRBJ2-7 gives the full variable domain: DVKVTQSSRYLVKRTGEKVFLECVQDMDHENMFWYRQDPGLGLRLIYFSYDVKMKEKGDIPEGYSVSREKKERFSLILESASTNQTSMYLCASRFGGGGEQYFGPGTRLTVT.

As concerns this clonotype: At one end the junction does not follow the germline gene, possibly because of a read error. As DNA, the CDR3 is TGTGCCGGCAGCTCACGGGTGAACTATGGTTACACCTTC. Protein: CAGSSRVNYGYTF. The V and J genes are TRBV7-2 and TRBJ1-2, with unresolved D. CDR3 size: 13 residues. The germline V gene encodes CDR1 SGHTA and CDR2 FQGNSA. Looking up the rest from reference TRBV7-2 and TRBJ1-2 gives the full variable domain: GAGVSQSPSNKVTEKGKDVELRCDPISGHTALYWYRQSLGQGLEFLIYFQGNSAPDKSGLPSDRFSAERTGGSVSTLTIQRTQQEDSAVYLCAGSSRVNYGYTFGSGTRLTVV.

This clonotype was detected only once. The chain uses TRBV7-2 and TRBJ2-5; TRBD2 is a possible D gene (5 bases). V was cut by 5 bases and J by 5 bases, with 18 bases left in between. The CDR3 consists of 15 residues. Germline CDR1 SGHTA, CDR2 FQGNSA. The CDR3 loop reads CASSIDYSSRETQYF. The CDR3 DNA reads TGTGCCAGCAGCATAGACTACTCCTCCCGTGAGACCCAGTACTTC.

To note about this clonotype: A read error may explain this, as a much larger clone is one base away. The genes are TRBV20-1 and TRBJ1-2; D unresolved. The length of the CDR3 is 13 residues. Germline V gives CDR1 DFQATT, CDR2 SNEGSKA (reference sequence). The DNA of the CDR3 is TGCAATGCTAGAGATCTAGGGAACTATGGCTACACCTTC. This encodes CNARDLGNYGYTF.

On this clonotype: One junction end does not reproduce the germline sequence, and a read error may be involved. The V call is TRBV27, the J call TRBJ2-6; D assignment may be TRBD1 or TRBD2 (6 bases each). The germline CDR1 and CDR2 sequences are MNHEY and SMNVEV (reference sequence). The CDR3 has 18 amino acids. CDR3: CASSLLGQGRSGVNVLTF. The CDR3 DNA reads TGTGCCAGCAGTTTATTGGGGCAGGGGAGGTCTGGGGTCAACGTCCTGACTTTC.

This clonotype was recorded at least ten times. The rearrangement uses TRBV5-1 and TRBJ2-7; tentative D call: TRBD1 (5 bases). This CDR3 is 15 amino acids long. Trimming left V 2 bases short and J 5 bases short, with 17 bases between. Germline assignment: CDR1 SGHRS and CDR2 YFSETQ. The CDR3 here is CASSLTQGQHDEQYF. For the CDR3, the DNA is TGCGCCAGCAGCTTAACTCAGGGCCAACATGACGAGCAGTACTTC.

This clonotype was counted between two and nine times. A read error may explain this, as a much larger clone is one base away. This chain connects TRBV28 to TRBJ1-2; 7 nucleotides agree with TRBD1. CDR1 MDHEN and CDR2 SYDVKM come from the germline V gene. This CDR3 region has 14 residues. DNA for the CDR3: TGTGCCAGCGGTTTAAGGGACAGTGTCTATGGCTACACCTTC. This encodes CASGLRDSVYGYTF.